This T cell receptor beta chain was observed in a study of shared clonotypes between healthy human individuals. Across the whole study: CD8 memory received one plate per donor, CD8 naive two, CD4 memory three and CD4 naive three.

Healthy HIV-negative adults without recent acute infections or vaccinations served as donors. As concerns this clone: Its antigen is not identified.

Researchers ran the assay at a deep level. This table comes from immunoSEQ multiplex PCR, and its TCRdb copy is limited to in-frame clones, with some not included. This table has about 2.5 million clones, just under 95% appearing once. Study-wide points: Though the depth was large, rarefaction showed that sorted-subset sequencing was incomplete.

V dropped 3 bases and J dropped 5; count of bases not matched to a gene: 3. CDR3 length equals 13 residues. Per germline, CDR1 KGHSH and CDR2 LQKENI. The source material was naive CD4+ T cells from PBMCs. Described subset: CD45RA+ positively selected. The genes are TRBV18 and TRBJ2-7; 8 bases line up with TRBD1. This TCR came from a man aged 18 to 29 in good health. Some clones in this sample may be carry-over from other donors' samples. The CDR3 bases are TGTGCCAGCTCACCCTTGACAGGGGACGAGCAGTACTTC. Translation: CASSPLTGDEQYF.